This TCR beta chain was captured in a study of immune characterization of retroperitoneal liposarcoma. TCRdb redid the calling of the PCR reads with MiXCR, one entry per CDR3 protein. This sample has more than 10,000 distinct CDR3 sequences, with approximately 26% found just once. This CDR3 has 14 amino acids. V gave up 6 bases and J gave up 1 base; unmatched junction bases: 4. From germline, CDR1 is MNHEY and CDR2 SVGAGI. The clonotype was recovered from a female donor with retroperitoneal liposarcoma. The rearrangement uses TRBV6-5 and TRBJ1-1; 8 positions agree with TRBD1. Sample: tumor tissue. DNA of the CDR3: TGTGCCAGCAGAAGGGACAGGCCGAACACTGAAGCTTTCTTT. Its translation: CASRRDRPNTEAFF.